Shown below are 31 T cell receptor beta chains from a single sample sequenced in a study of shared clonotypes between healthy human individuals. Assay used: immunoSEQ multiplex PCR; TCRdb lists only in-frame clones, some missing. The sample consists of 550,000 to 700,000 clones, roughly 72% of them appearing once. The sequenced sample was memory CD4+ T cells sorted from blood. Subset in this sample: CD45RA-negative fraction. Receptors were obtained from a woman aged 30 to 39 in good health.

V and J are TRBV18 and TRBJ2-1; 9 bases are a match to TRBD2. The CDR3 contains 15 residues. After removal of 4 bases from V and 6 bases from J, the junction contained 7 bases not matched to a gene. Germline CDR1 and CDR2: KGHSH and LQKENI. CDR3 protein: CASSQGAGGGNEQFF. CDR3 coding DNA: TGTGCCAGCTCACAGGGAGCGGGAGGTGGCAATGAGCAGTTCTTC.

CDR3 bases: TGTGCCATCAGTCCCGCGGAGGGTGGGAGCAATCAGCCCCAGCATTTT. Translation: CAISPAEGGSNQPQHF. The chain is built from TRBV10-3 and TRBJ1-5; D is ambiguous. The CDR3 has 16 residues. Germline V gene lookup returns CDR1 ENHRY and CDR2 SYGVKD. V gave up 5 bases and J gave up 1 base, with 15 bases separating them.

This clone was counted a single time. J is TRBJ1-2 and V is TRBV6-5; D call uncertain. With 0 bases removed from V and 3 bases from J, the gap between germline ends came to 5 bases. The length of the CDR3 is 13 residues. Germline CDR1 reads MNHEY; CDR2 reads SVGAGI. Here the CDR3 reads CASSYSGYYGYTF. In DNA, the CDR3 is TGTGCCAGCAGTTACTCAGGGTACTATGGCTACACCTTC.

The chain carries TRBV27 and TRBJ1-5; D not certain. V lost 4 bases to trimming and J lost 6 bases, with 16 bases between them. CDR1 MNHEY and CDR2 SMNVEV come from the germline V gene (reference sequence). The CDR3 loop spans 15 amino acids. CDR3 DNA sequence: TGTGCCAGCAGTTCCTATAGTGGTAAAGGTCAGCCCCAGCATTTT. Residues: CASSSYSGKGQPQHF.

The rearrangement joins TRBV7-8 to TRBJ2-3; D perhaps matches TRBD2 (6 bases). The CDR3 is 14 amino acids. Germline V gene sequence: CDR1 SGHVS, CDR2 FQNEAQ. The ends were cut back, 7 bases at V and 3 bases at J, with 14 bases in the middle. DNA of the CDR3: TGTGCCAGCACTATATTGGGGACTACAGATACGCAGTATTTT. Translation gives CASTILGTTDTQYF.

The gene calls are TRBV19 and TRBJ2-1; 11 nucleotides agree with TRBD2. Trimming cost V 3 bases and J 6 bases; bases outside gene matches: 13. This CDR3 contains 18 residues. Per the germline V gene, CDR1 is LNHDA and CDR2 is SQIVND (reference sequence). DNA for the CDR3: TGTGCCAGTAGTATTAGGGGGCCGACTAGCGGGACCTTCAATGAGCAGTTCTTC. This codes for CASSIRGPTSGTFNEQFF.

This chain connects TRBV13 to TRBJ2-5; 13 nucleotides align to TRBD2. CDR1 and CDR2 from the germline V gene are PRHDT and FYEKMQ (reference sequence). After removal of 4 bases from V and 5 bases from J, the junction contained 7 bases not matched to a gene. CDR3 length: 16 residues. The CDR3 sequence is CASSYRLAGGGETQYF. Written as DNA, the CDR3 is TGTGCCAGCAGCTACCGACTAGCGGGAGGAGGCGAGACCCAGTACTTC.

On this clone itself: A far larger clone is only one base removed, so a read error is likely. This chain uses TRBV5-5 with TRBJ2-7; D ambiguous. The CDR3 runs 11 residues. V shed 5 bases and J shed 0 bases, with 3 bases lying between them. Looked up from germline, CDR1 is SGHKS and CDR2 is YYEKEE (reference sequence). CDR3 in DNA: TGTGCCAGCAGTCACTCCTACGAGCAGTACTTC. Encoded protein: CASSHSYEQYF.

This clone was recorded many times. The rearrangement joins TRBV28 to TRBJ2-3; D is perhaps TRBD1 or TRBD2 (6 bases each). Germline assignment: CDR1 MDHEN and CDR2 SYDVKM. This CDR3 comprises 14 residues. Trimming removed 5 bases from V and 3 bases from J, with 12 bases in between. CDR3 coding DNA: TGTGCCAGCAGTGGGGGCGGGGAGACAGATACGCAGTATTTT. Protein product: CASSGGGETDTQYF.

The J gene is TRBJ2-3, the V gene TRBV10-2; 14 bases are a match to TRBD2. The ends lost 6 bases at V and 4 bases at J; junction bases unmatched: 6. The CDR3 spans 16 residues. Germline loops: CDR1 WSHSY, CDR2 SAAADI. CDR3 DNA: TGCGCCAGCAGCAGTGGGACTAGCGGGAGTTCAGATACGCAGTATTTT. It specifies CASSSGTSGSSDTQYF.

The gene calls are TRBV6-4 and TRBJ2-3, with TRBD2 matching over 10 bases. With V trimmed by 4 bases and J by 5 bases, 6 bases remained unmatched. The germline gives CDR1 MRHNA, CDR2 SNTAGT. The CDR3 consists of 15 residues. The CDR3 sequence: CASSALAGGRDTQYF. CDR3 in DNA: TGTGCCAGCAGTGCCTTAGCGGGAGGAAGAGATACGCAGTATTTT.

The V and J genes are TRBV4-1 and TRBJ1-5; 7 bases align to TRBD1. Unmatched junction bases numbered 11, after V lost 4 bases and J lost 2 bases. The CDR3 totals 17 residues. The V gene's germline CDR1 is MGHRA and CDR2 YSYEKL. This CDR3 reads CASSLTYRGAGNQPQHF. The CDR3 DNA reads TGCGCCAGCAGCCTTACGTACAGGGGCGCGGGCAATCAGCCCCAGCATTTT.

This clone was detected only a few times. V usage is TRBV5-5 and J usage is TRBJ2-3, with 8 bases matching TRBD2. With 4 bases clipped from V and 6 bases from J, the junction kept 7 bases outside the gene matches. CDR1 and CDR2 from the germline V gene are SGHKS and YYEKEE (reference sequence). The length of the CDR3 is 14 residues. The CDR3 spells CASSPLAVMDTQYF. The CDR3 DNA reads TGTGCCAGCAGCCCACTAGCGGTCATGGATACGCAGTATTTT.

This sequence joins TRBV5-1 and TRBJ2-1; 8 bases are shared with TRBD2. V shed 4 bases and J 5 bases; nucleotides not matched to a gene: 5. Germline V CDR1 and CDR2: SGHRS, YFSETQ. The CDR3 totals 14 residues. The CDR3 bases are TGCGCCAGCAGCGTGCTAGCGGGTAACAATGAGCAGTTCTTC. It codes for CASSVLAGNNEQFF.

In the case of this clone: Other DNA sequences in this sample translate to the same CDR3. The chain joins TRBV29-1 to TRBJ1-1; D is uncertain. The CDR3 consists of 13 residues. Germline loops: CDR1 SQVTM, CDR2 ANQGSEA. With 4 bases removed from V and 2 bases from J, the gap between germline ends came to 11 bases. DNA of the CDR3: TGCAGCGTTGGGACTGGGAGTAACACTGAAGCTTTCTTT. The encoded protein is CSVGTGSNTEAFF.

The CDR3 loop reads CASSSQGLGTEAFF. In DNA form, the CDR3 reads TGTGCCAGCAGCTCACAGGGCTTGGGGACTGAAGCTTTCTTT. V gene TRBV7-9 combines with J gene TRBJ1-1; possible D gene TRBD1, 6 bases. CDR1 SEHNR and CDR2 FQNEAQ come from the germline V gene (reference sequence). This CDR3 spans 14 amino acids. The V gene lost 4 bases and the J gene lost 5 bases, with 14 bases spanning the gap.

The chain carries TRBV7-2 and TRBJ2-5; D might be TRBD2 (5 bases). This CDR3 has 13 residues. The V gene's germline CDR1 is SGHTA and CDR2 FQGNSA. V lost 5 bases and J lost 5, with 12 bases in between. CDR3 DNA sequence: TGTGCCAGCAGCCAAGGCGGGCGGGAGACCCAGTACTTC. Its protein product is CASSQGGRETQYF.

This clone was observed a few times. This rearrangement joins TRBV28 to TRBJ1-5, with D tentatively TRBD1 (5 bases). This CDR3 has 14 amino acids. The germline V and J ends were trimmed by 6 bases and 3 bases, with 12 bases remaining between them. Looked up from germline, CDR1 is MDHEN and CDR2 is SYDVKM. The CDR3: CASRSGTVNQPQHF. DNA for the CDR3: TGTGCCAGCAGGTCCGGGACGGTCAATCAGCCCCAGCATTTT.

V gene TRBV6-1 combines with J gene TRBJ2-7; D unresolved. The length of the CDR3 is 14 residues. In germline, CDR1 is MNHNS, CDR2 SASEGT. The V and J ends lost 7 bases and 3 bases respectively, with 16 bases between them. The CDR3 DNA follows: TGTGCCAGCACCTCGGAACATCGGCTCTACGAGCAGTACTTC. It is translated as CASTSEHRLYEQYF.

The V call is TRBV30, the J call TRBJ2-2; the match to TRBD2 covers 15 bases. The CDR3 is 19 amino acids. V lost 0 bases, J lost 5 bases, and 10 bases stayed unmatched. In germline, CDR1 is GTSNPN, CDR2 SVGIG (reference sequence). CDR3 in amino acids: CAWSVQWTSGRARTGELFF. CDR3 nucleotides: TGTGCCTGGAGTGTACAATGGACTAGCGGGAGGGCCCGGACCGGGGAGCTGTTTTTT.

This rearrangement joins TRBV4-1 to TRBJ1-3; 7 nucleotides match TRBD1. V shed 4 bases, J shed 7 bases, and the junction held 1 base outside the gene matches. This CDR3 is 12 amino acids long. The germline V gene has CDR1 MGHRA and CDR2 YSYEKL. The CDR3 DNA reads as TGCGCCAGCAGCCCGACAGGGAACACCATATATTTT. Protein product: CASSPTGNTIYF.

The V and J genes are TRBV10-2 and TRBJ1-2, with TRBD1 as a possible D gene (5 bases). Trimming took 4 bases from V and 3 from J, leaving 12 bases between them. This CDR3 is built from 14 residues. Germline V lookup: CDR1 WSHSY, CDR2 SAAADI. The CDR3 DNA sequence: TGCGCCAGCAGTGCGAAAGGGGCAGACTATGGCTACACCTTC. This encodes CASSAKGADYGYTF.

The chain links TRBV6-1 to TRBJ1-2; unclear D gene. The CDR3 has 10 residues. The germline CDR1 and CDR2 sequences are MNHNS and SASEGT. Trimming pared 8 bases from V and 3 bases from J, leaving 4 bases between. The CDR3 loop is CASGYYGYTF. CDR3 bases: TGTGCCAGCGGCTACTATGGCTACACCTTC.

The J gene is TRBJ2-1, the V gene TRBV7-6; 8 bases agree with TRBD1. The V gene end was trimmed by 1 base and the J gene end by 2 bases; junction bases not matched to a gene: 7. Germline CDR1 reads SGHVS; CDR2 reads FNYEAQ. The CDR3 runs 17 residues. As DNA, the CDR3 is TGTGCCAGCAGCTTAGGGACCGGGACAGGAGCCTACAATGAGCAGTTCTTC. Amino acids: CASSLGTGTGAYNEQFF.

The chain links TRBV6-6 to TRBJ2-7; tentatively, D is TRBD1 (6 bases). This CDR3 has 14 residues. The V end was cut by 5 bases, the J end by 5 bases, with 16 bases between. Germline CDR1 MNHNY, CDR2 SVGAGI (reference sequence). The DNA for the CDR3 is TGTGCCAGCAGTAAAAACCAGGGGAGTGACGAGCAGTACTTC. Translation gives CASSKNQGSDEQYF.

With respect to this clone: At the DNA level, this CDR3 is encoded by other sequences in the same sample as well. The V call is TRBV5-1, the J call TRBJ2-1, with 10 bases matching TRBD2. Germline V lookup: CDR1 SGHRS, CDR2 YFSETQ. The CDR3 is 15 residues long. The J segment lost 4 bases and the V segment lost 5 bases, leaving 6 bases of the junction unmatched. The CDR3 reads CASSRTSGAYNEQFF. The CDR3, as DNA: TGCGCCAGCAGTAGGACTAGCGGCGCTTACAATGAGCAGTTCTTC.

A single count supports this clone. V is TRBV28 and J is TRBJ1-5, with D uncertain. Trimming left V 6 bases short and J 10 bases short, with 13 bases between. From germline, CDR1 is MDHEN and CDR2 SYDVKM. The CDR3 consists of 12 residues. In DNA form, the CDR3 reads TGTGCCAGCAGGGCGGCCAGGAGCCCCCAGCATTTT. It is translated as CASRAARSPQHF.

This clone has more than one count but fewer than ten. The chain couples TRBV30 to TRBJ2-1; TRBD1 matches at 9 bases. CDR1 GTSNPN and CDR2 SVGIG come from the germline V gene (reference sequence). The CDR3 is made up of 11 amino acids. V was pared by 7 bases and J by 8 bases, with 3 bases of the junction left unmatched. The CDR3 DNA sequence: TGTGCCTTAACAGGGGGCGATGAGCAGTTCTTC. Residues: CALTGGDEQFF. Together with reference TRBV30 and TRBJ2-1, the CDR3 gives the full variable domain: SQTIHQWPATLVQPVGSPLSLECTVEGTSNPNLYWYRQAAGRGLQLLFYSVGIGQISSEVPQNLSASRPQDRQFILSSKKLLLSDSGFYLCALTGGDEQFFGPGTRLTVL.

The chain couples TRBV5-1 to TRBJ2-3; D uncertain. CDR1 and CDR2 from the germline V gene are SGHRS and YFSETQ. The germline V and J ends were trimmed by 2 bases and 1 base, with 8 bases remaining between them. CDR3 length equals 14 residues. CDR3 amino acids: CASSLRLGTDTQYF. In nucleotides, the CDR3 is TGCGCCAGCAGCTTAAGGCTAGGCACAGATACGCAGTATTTT.

This clone was found a few times. The chain links TRBV6-1 to TRBJ1-5; D unclear. The CDR3 loop spans 13 amino acids. CDR1 and CDR2 (germline): MNHNS, SASEGT. Deletions cut 0 bases from V and 6 bases from J, with 6 bases between. The CDR3 region is CASSEASIQPQHF. The CDR3 DNA reads as TGTGCCAGCAGTGAAGCTTCCATTCAGCCCCAGCATTTT.

This chain's CDR3 is CASSLRWREHNEQYF. In DNA, the CDR3 is TGTGCCAGCAGCTTAAGGTGGCGGGAGCACAACGAGCAGTACTTC. V and J are TRBV7-9 and TRBJ2-7; 7 positions agree with TRBD2. The CDR3 length is 15 residues. Per germline, CDR1 SEHNR and CDR2 FQNEAQ (reference sequence). V shed 2 bases, J shed 5 bases, and the junction held 9 bases outside the gene matches.